This T cell receptor beta chain emerged from a study of shared clonotypes between healthy human individuals. In the study overall: The plates for each donor numbered three CD4 naive, three CD4 memory, two CD8 naive and one CD8 memory.

The CDR3 has 18 residues. V lost 4 bases to trimming and J lost 5 bases, with 21 bases between them. Germline V CDR1 and CDR2: WSHSY, SAAADI. Study-level findings and limits: Clonotypes which were not shared had lower generation probabilities than clonotypes that all four donors shared.

A note on this clone: Its target is not known.

Splitting the CD4+ cells yielded a CD45RA+ naive subset and a CD45RA-negative memory subset. TCRdb's copy holds only in-frame clones and misses some; the assay was immunoSEQ multiplex PCR. Seen here are roughly 700,000 clones, around 74% observed once, and the top ten hold 1.5% to 2%. This receptor was obtained from a woman aged 25 to 39 in good health. The chain is built from TRBV10-2 and TRBJ2-6; D remains ambiguous. The sequenced sample was memory CD4+ T cells sorted from blood. Subset denoted: CD45RA-negative fraction. This chain's CDR3 is CASSGVSTSQSRANVLTF. The CDR3 DNA sequence: TGCGCCAGCAGTGGAGTATCCACTTCTCAAAGTCGGGCCAACGTCCTGACTTTC.